This T cell receptor beta chain was found in a study of blood T cell repertoires in COVID-19. Study overall: Italy, Spain and the United States were the sources of the convalescent and acute COVID-19 samples. Sources were T cells, B-cell-depleted T cells, or PBMCs; the material itself was cDNA or gDNA.

This CDR3 is built from 15 residues. The V end lost 1 base, the J end lost 0 bases, and 11 bases lay between the germline ends. Per germline, CDR1 SGHRS and CDR2 YFSETQ. Original data processing: Amplification from reference gene primers served as the basis for estimated nucleated cell counts. Assay used: immunoSEQ multiplex PCR; TCRdb lists only in-frame clones, some missing. That table furnishes V, J and clone size, whereas the DNA furnished D and trimming. This table has roughly 400,000 clones, approximately 87% appearing once. A single count supports this clone. The clonotype comes from a woman aged 55 to 70 with COVID-19, enrolled during active disease. The chain carries TRBV5-1 and TRBJ2-7; the D is unclear. The sequenced material came from peripheral blood. The CDR3 reads CASSLFSGPSYEQYF. CDR3 in DNA: TGCGCCAGCAGCTTGTTCTCTGGGCCCTCCTACGAGCAGTACTTC. The entire variable domain, with the rest obtained from reference TRBV5-1 and TRBJ2-7, is as follows: KAGVTQTPRYLIKTRGQQVTLSCSPISGHRSVSWYQQTPGQGLQFLFEYFSETQRNKGNFPGRFSGRQFSNSRSEMNVSTLELGDSALYLCASSLFSGPSYEQYFGPGTRLTVT.